Listed below are T cell receptor beta chains from one sample, sequenced in a study of cytotoxic CD8 clonotypes in ibrutinib-treated CLL. The data were produced by immunoSEQ multiplex PCR, yet TCRdb's version contains in-frame clones alone and is incomplete. The sample has 120,000 to 150,000 clones, 70% to 85% seen once. Sequences were derived from PBMCs, sampled after 12 months of ibrutinib treatment. These TCRs come from a human donor with chronic lymphocytic leukemia. The CDR3 runs from the conserved cysteine through the conserved F or W. A D gene is named only where the DNA matches it firmly. Expanded clones are given a class, and other clones once, few, many or no size at all.

. TRBJ2-1 TRBV7-9 . TGTGCCAGCAGCTTAGTTCCTGAGCAGTTCTTC CASSLVPEQFF
once TRBJ2-1 TRBV5-1 . TGCGCCAGCAGCTTCACCGCGGGATTGAACAATGAGCAGTTCTTC CASSFTAGLNNEQFF
. TRBJ2-7 TRBV20-1 . TGCAGTTTGCTCTACGAGCAGTACTTC CSLLYEQYF
. TRBJ2-6 TRBV30 . TGTGCCTGGAGTGGTGGGGCCAACGTCCTGACTTTC CAWSGGANVLTF
. TRBJ2-3 TRBV9 . TGTGCCAGCAGCGTGCGGGGCCTCACAGATACGCAGTATTTT CASSVRGLTDTQYF
. TRBJ1-6 TRBV27 TRBD1 TGTGCCAGCAGTTTAAAACGACAGGGGACACCCCTCCACTTT CASSLKRQGTPLHF
. TRBJ2-3 TRBV2 . TGTGCCAGCAGTCCACAGGGAACAGATACGCAGTATTTT CASSPQGTDTQYF
. TRBJ1-4 TRBV18 . TGTGCCAGCTCACCCGGAGCGAGTGAAAAACTGTTTTTT CASSPGASEKLFF
. TRBJ1-1 TRBV5-1 TRBD1 TGCGCCAGCAGCTCAACGACAGGGGTCACTGAAGCTTTCTTT CASSSTTGVTEAFF
. TRBJ2-7 TRBV7-2 . TGTGCCAGCAGCTTACAGGGGGGCTCCTACGAGCAGTACTTC CASSLQGGSYEQYF
. TRBJ2-1 TRBV7-8 . TGTGCCAGCAGCTTAGCGCTAGCTTTTGATGAGCAGTTCTTC CASSLALAFDEQFF
. TRBJ2-5 TRBV9 TRBD1 TGTGCCAGCAGCGTAGCGGGACAGGGGGGAACGACCCAGTACTTC CASSVAGQGGTTQYF
. TRBJ2-1 TRBV20-1 . TGCAGTGCCCTGGTAAATGAGCAGTTCTTC CSALVNEQFF
once TRBJ2-3 TRBV11-2 . TGTGCCAGCAGCTTAGTTCGAGGGGCAGATACGCAGTATTTT CASSLVRGADTQYF
. TRBJ1-5 TRBV6-5 . TGTGCCAGCAGGACTCGCGGGAATCAGCCCCAGCATTTT CASRTRGNQPQHF
. TRBJ2-5 TRBV15 TRBD2 TGTGCCACCAGCAGAGAACTAGCGGGAGAGGGAGAGACCCAGTACTTC CATSRELAGEGETQYF
. TRBJ2-7 TRBV28 . TGTGCCAGCAGTTTAAGGAGGTACTACGAGCAGTACTTC CASSLRRYYEQYF
. TRBJ1-5 TRBV6-4 . TGTGCCACCCGAAAGGCCCCAAATCAGCCCCAGCATTTT CATRKAPNQPQHF
. TRBJ1-2 TRBV7-9 . TGTGCCAGCAGCCCGTCCCACAGCCCATATGGCTACACCTTC CASSPSHSPYGYTF
. TRBJ2-5 TRBV7-2 TRBD1 TGTGCCAGCAGCCGAGACAGGGGTCAGACCCAGTACTTC CASSRDRGQTQYF
. TRBJ2-1 TRBV18 . TGTGCCAGCTCACCCCGTGTGGGGACGGACAATGAGCAGTTCTTC CASSPRVGTDNEQFF
. TRBJ1-6 TRBV6-5 . TGTGCCACCATCTCGTCGGACAGTAATTCACCCCTCCACTTT CATISSDSNSPLHF
. TRBJ2-2 TRBV2 . TGTGCCGGAGCGGAGGACACCGGGGAGCTGTTTTTT CAGAEDTGELFF
. TRBJ1-3 TRBV5-1 . TGCGCCAGCAGCCCGACTGTATCGGGAAACACCATATATTTT CASSPTVSGNTIYF
. TRBJ2-3 TRBV19 TRBD2 TGTGCCAGGTCTAGGGCACTAGCGGGGAGATCAACAGATACGCAGTATTTT CARSRALAGRSTDTQYF
. TRBJ1-2 TRBV6-5 TRBD1 TGTGCCAGCAGTCCACGGACAGGGGGTGGATATGGCTACACCTTC CASSPRTGGGYGYTF
many TRBJ2-7 TRBV15 . TGTGCCACCAGCAGAGTCTATTCTTACGGAACCTACGAGCAGTACTTC CATSRVYSYGTYEQYF
once TRBJ2-7 TRBV6-1 . TGTGCCAGTCAACCGGGACTCAACGAGCAGTACTTC CASQPGLNEQYF